One sample yielded the 17 T cell receptor beta chains listed below, sequenced in a study of shared clonotypes between healthy human individuals. TCRdb's copy holds only in-frame clones and misses some; the assay was immunoSEQ multiplex PCR. Of about 2.1 million clones listed, 90% to 95% are singletons. CD45RO-negative, CCR7-selected cells formed the naive CD8 fraction, which excluded terminally differentiated effector memory CD45RA+ cells. Source material: naive CD8+ T cells from PBMCs. The receptors stem from a man in his late teens or twenties in good health. Some clones in this sample may be carry-over from other donors' samples.

This chain links TRBV29-1 with TRBJ1-1; no definite D call. Germline assignment: CDR1 SQVTM and CDR2 ANQGSEA. Trimming pared 0 bases from V and 1 base from J, leaving 9 bases between. The CDR3 consists of 14 residues. CDR3 coding DNA: TGCAGCGTTGAAGACCCCGGAGCGAACACTGAAGCTTTCTTT. As protein: CSVEDPGANTEAFF.

V is TRBV5-1 and J is TRBJ1-1; D is unclear. Germline V gene data show CDR1 as SGHRS and CDR2 as YFSETQ. This CDR3 spans 13 amino acids. V was pared by 0 bases and J by 8 bases, with 11 bases between. DNA for the CDR3: TGCGCCAGCAGCTTGGCCGGGCCGGACGAAGCTTTCTTT. Its protein product is CASSLAGPDEAFF.

Concerning this clone: The same CDR3 arises from other DNA sequences in this sample as well. The V gene is TRBV7-9, the J gene TRBJ2-1; TRBD2 agrees at 12 bases. The CDR3 has 16 amino acids. The junction had 6 bases not matched to a gene; V was cut back by 5 bases and J by 4 bases. The germline gives CDR1 SEHNR, CDR2 FQNEAQ (reference sequence). In DNA, the CDR3 is TGTGCCAGCAGCATCGGACTAGCGGGGCTGTACAATGAGCAGTTCTTC. Its protein is CASSIGLAGLYNEQFF.

A single count supports this clone. The gene calls are TRBV4-1 and TRBJ2-5, with 9 bases matching TRBD1. After removal of 4 bases from V and 5 bases from J, the junction contained 11 bases not matched to a gene. Looked up from germline, CDR1 is MGHRA and CDR2 is YSYEKL. This CDR3 is built from 16 residues. The CDR3 here is CASSPQTGGARETQYF. The CDR3 DNA follows: TGCGCCAGCAGCCCTCAAACAGGGGGCGCCCGGGAGACCCAGTACTTC.

The chain couples TRBV19 to TRBJ1-4; no definite D call. The CDR3 is 17 amino acids. Trimming took 2 bases from V and 0 from J, leaving 13 bases between them. From germline, CDR1 is LNHDA and CDR2 SQIVND (reference sequence). The chain's CDR3 is CASSILPRAATNEKLFF. CDR3 nucleotide sequence: TGTGCCAGTAGTATACTACCCCGGGCGGCAACTAATGAAAAACTGTTTTTT.

The V call is TRBV11-2, the J call TRBJ1-2, with D hard to call. V was clipped by 5 bases and J by 3 bases, with 7 bases between them. Per germline, CDR1 SGHAT and CDR2 FQNNGV. The CDR3 extends over 12 amino acids. The CDR3 is CASSPIYYGYTF. The CDR3 nucleotides read TGTGCCAGCAGCCCAATATACTATGGCTACACCTTC.

On this clone itself: Other DNA variants within this sample encode the same CDR3. J is TRBJ1-1 and V is TRBV5-6; D is perhaps TRBD1 (5 bases). V was cut by 2 bases and J by 7 bases, with 9 bases left in between. The germline gives CDR1 SGHDT, CDR2 YYEEEE. There are 12 residues in the CDR3. This chain's CDR3 is CASSLGTSEAFF. In DNA, the CDR3 is TGTGCCAGCAGCTTAGGGACGAGTGAAGCTTTCTTT.

The chain uses TRBV7-6 and TRBJ2-3, with D tentatively TRBD2 (5 bases). The CDR3 loop spans 17 amino acids. CDR1 is SGHVS, CDR2 FNYEAQ, per germline. Trimming took off 4 bases at V and 1 base at J, with 18 bases between the two ends. The CDR3: CASSSRSGELGTDTQYF. The CDR3 DNA reads as TGTGCCAGCAGCTCCCGGAGCGGTGAATTGGGCACAGATACGCAGTATTTT.

J is TRBJ2-7 and V is TRBV11-2; TRBD1 aligns across 7 bases. The CDR3 is made up of 13 amino acids. Germline trimming cut 5 bases from V and 2 bases from J; bases unmatched to any gene: 3. Germline V gene sequence: CDR1 SGHAT, CDR2 FQNNGV. The CDR3 region has the DNA TGTGCCAGCAGCCCGGGACAGACCTACGAGCAGTACTTC. Its protein is CASSPGQTYEQYF.

This clone occurred a few times. CDR3 coding DNA: TGTGCCAGCAGTTGGCACACCACACTCACTGAAGCTTTCTTT. Translation gives CASSWHTTLTEAFF. The rearrangement joins TRBV28 to TRBJ1-1; D uncertain. This CDR3 is 14 amino acids long. Germline values: CDR1 MDHEN, CDR2 SYDVKM. V lost 4 bases to trimming and J lost 4 bases, with 13 bases between them.

This chain connects TRBV5-1 to TRBJ1-3; D is unresolved. V was trimmed by 5 bases and J by 0 bases, leaving 15 bases between them. The CDR3 length is 16 residues. The V gene's germline CDR1 is SGHRS and CDR2 YFSETQ. The CDR3 loop is CASSPTLGNSGNTIYF. CDR3 sequence (DNA): TGCGCCAGCAGTCCGACCCTCGGCAACTCTGGAAACACCATATATTTT.

This chain connects TRBV4-1 to TRBJ1-4; weak D call: TRBD1 (6 bases). The CDR3 length is 15 residues. Germline loops: CDR1 MGHRA, CDR2 YSYEKL. The V end lost 1 base, the J end lost 4 bases, and 10 bases lay between the germline ends. CDR3 in amino acids: CASSQGAGVNEKLFF. The CDR3 coding sequence is TGCGCCAGCAGCCAAGGCGCAGGGGTTAATGAAAAACTGTTTTTT.

The chain uses TRBV27 and TRBJ1-5; TRBD1 is a possible D gene (5 bases). The V end lost 6 bases, the J end lost 5 bases, and 17 bases lay between the germline ends. Germline values: CDR1 MNHEY, CDR2 SMNVEV (reference sequence). This CDR3 contains 15 residues. The CDR3 protein is CASRPDKMAYQPQHF. In nucleotides, the CDR3 is TGTGCCAGCAGACCGGACAAGATGGCATATCAGCCCCAGCATTTT.

The J gene is TRBJ2-1, the V gene TRBV7-9, with D perhaps matching TRBD1 or TRBD2 (5 bases each). The CDR3 loop spans 19 amino acids. The germline V gene encodes CDR1 SEHNR and CDR2 FQNEAQ (reference sequence). Trimming shortened V by 4 bases and J by 4 bases, and 26 bases separated the two germline ends. The CDR3 DNA is TGTGCCAGCAGCTCCAACGGGGACCCGCGTGGGATAAAATACAATGAGCAGTTCTTC. It yields the protein CASSSNGDPRGIKYNEQFF.

Comments on this clone: The sample contains more than one DNA sequence encoding this CDR3. V usage is TRBV5-1 and J usage is TRBJ2-2, with TRBD1 as a possible D gene (5 bases). The CDR3 consists of 15 residues. Germline V gives CDR1 SGHRS, CDR2 YFSETQ. Between the trimmed V and J ends, which lost 0 bases and 5 bases, there was a span of 11 bases. CDR3 sequence: CASSLAQGGTGELFF. The CDR3 DNA is TGCGCCAGCAGCTTGGCTCAGGGTGGAACCGGGGAGCTGTTTTTT.

In DNA, the CDR3 is TGTGCCACCAAGACCTGGGGGCTGTCTGAAGCTTTCTTT. Translated, it gives CATKTWGLSEAFF. The chain couples TRBV27 to TRBJ1-1; D possibly corresponds to TRBD1 (6 bases). Germline V gene sequence: CDR1 MNHEY, CDR2 SMNVEV (reference sequence). V lost 10 bases and J 6 bases, leaving 18 bases between the germline ends. The CDR3 has 13 residues.

Only one count was recorded for this clone. This chain uses TRBV6-6 with TRBJ2-3, with 14 positions matching TRBD2. CDR1 and CDR2 from the germline V gene are MNHNY and SVGAGI (reference sequence). V was pared by 4 bases and J by 6 bases, with 6 bases of the junction left unmatched. This CDR3 contains 16 residues. The CDR3 bases are TGTGCCAGCAGTTCGCCCGGGACTAGCGGGAGTGATACGCAGTATTTT. This encodes CASSSPGTSGSDTQYF.